These 30 T cell receptor beta chains came from one sample sequenced in a study of T cell changes during pregnancy in multiple sclerosis. Produced via immunoSEQ multiplex PCR; TCRdb's table is partial and in-frame only. The sample has more than 90,000 clones, 85% to 95% seen once. Source: peripheral blood, taken after pregnancy. All receptors derive from a female donor with multiple sclerosis, enrolled in a pregnancy study.

The V gene is TRBV7-9, the J gene TRBJ2-3; TRBD2 matches at 11 bases. Germline trimming cut 6 bases from V and 4 bases from J; bases unmatched to any gene: 12. This CDR3 is built from 17 residues. CDR1 is SEHNR and CDR2 is FQNEAQ in the germline V gene (reference sequence). The CDR3 DNA reads as TGTGCCAGCAGTCCATACCTGACTAGCGGGATTGCAGATACGCAGTATTTT. Encoded protein: CASSPYLTSGIADTQYF.

The V gene is TRBV21-1, the J gene TRBJ1-2. TRBV21-1 constitutes a pseudogene. CDR3 size: 16 residues. CDR3 sequence reads: CASSKVQELGGYGYTF. CDR3 DNA: TGTGCCAGCAGCAAAGTGCAGGAGCTGGGAGGGTATGGCTACACCTTC.

This chain uses TRBV27 with TRBJ2-7; no firm D call. The V end lost 5 bases, the J end lost 3 bases, and 11 bases lay between the germline ends. Germline V CDR1 and CDR2: MNHEY, SMNVEV (reference sequence). The CDR3 consists of 13 residues. The CDR3 spells CASSPNRIYEQYF. CDR3 bases: TGTGCCAGCAGTCCTAATCGCATCTACGAGCAGTACTTC.

The chain is built from TRBV5-1 and TRBJ2-3; perhaps TRBD2 as D (5 bases). Trimming stripped 5 bases from V and 5 bases from J, with 15 bases between. This CDR3 comprises 14 residues. CDR1 is SGHRS and CDR2 is YFSETQ in the germline V gene. The CDR3 bases are TGCGCCAGCAGTGCCTCAGCGGTAGAAGATACGCAGTATTTT. This sequence encodes CASSASAVEDTQYF.

The V gene is TRBV14, the J gene TRBJ2-5, with a tentative D call TRBD1 (6 bases). The germline gives CDR1 SGHDN, CDR2 FVKESK. The CDR3 is made up of 15 amino acids. With 3 bases removed from V and 5 bases from J, the gap between germline ends came to 16 bases. CDR3 in DNA: TGTGCCAGCAGCCAGGTAGCCGGGACATGGGAGACCCAGTACTTC. Translated: CASSQVAGTWETQYF.

The chain couples TRBV28 to TRBJ2-7; 10 bases are shared with TRBD1. CDR3 length: 17 amino acids. V dropped 0 bases and J dropped 2; count of bases not matched to a gene: 7. The germline CDR1 and CDR2 sequences are MDHEN and SYDVKM. CDR3 sequence: CASSLWSGQGVPYEQYF. The CDR3 coding sequence is TGTGCCAGCAGTTTATGGTCCGGACAGGGGGTGCCCTACGAGCAGTACTTC.

J is TRBJ2-3 and V is TRBV9; D is unclear. This CDR3 is built from 12 residues. V was shortened by 1 base and J by 4 bases, with 4 bases between the two germline ends. CDR1 and CDR2 from the germline V gene are SGDLS and YYNGEE. The CDR3, as DNA: TGTGCCAGCAGCGTAATCGCAGATACGCAGTATTTT. As protein: CASSVIADTQYF.

This rearrangement joins TRBV2 to TRBJ2-5; D gene ambiguous. There are 12 residues in the CDR3. Per the germline V gene, CDR1 is SNHLY and CDR2 is FYNNEI. Between the trimmed V and J ends, which lost 6 bases and 5 bases, there was a span of 10 bases. This CDR3 is CASSIRVETQYF. Written as DNA, the CDR3 is TGTGCCAGCAGCATCCGGGTGGAGACCCAGTACTTC.

The V call is TRBV30, the J call TRBJ1-1; 10 bases are shared with TRBD1. Looked up from germline, CDR1 is GTSNPN and CDR2 is SVGIG (reference sequence). V lost 7 bases, J lost 1 base, and 9 bases stayed unmatched. This CDR3 is built from 15 residues. The CDR3 loop is CASKGQGGPNTEAFF. CDR3 sequence (DNA): TGTGCCTCCAAAGGACAGGGGGGACCGAACACTGAAGCTTTCTTT.

This clone occurred once. The chain uses TRBV5-1 and TRBJ2-7; TRBD1 aligns across 10 bases. The V gene's germline CDR1 is SGHRS and CDR2 YFSETQ. V dropped 1 base and J dropped 5; count of bases not matched to a gene: 6. This CDR3 contains 15 residues. The CDR3 loop reads CASSLMTGGENEQYF. The CDR3 nucleotides are TGCGCCAGCAGCTTGATGACAGGGGGCGAAAACGAGCAGTACTTC.

V and J are TRBV7-6 and TRBJ2-3; maybe TRBD2 (6 bases). V was shortened by 5 bases and J by 3 bases, with 6 bases between the two germline ends. The CDR3 loop spans 12 amino acids. Germline V gene lookup returns CDR1 SGHVS and CDR2 FNYEAQ. CDR3: CASSGGTDTQYF. The CDR3 coding sequence is TGTGCCAGCAGCGGAGGGACAGATACGCAGTATTTT.

This sequence joins TRBV6-1 and TRBJ2-3; perhaps TRBD1 as D (5 bases). This CDR3 region has 15 residues. V lost 2 bases and J lost 1, with 10 bases in between. CDR1 is MNHNS and CDR2 is SASEGT in the germline V gene. The CDR3 region has the DNA TGTGCCAGCAGTGAACAGGGCTGGGGCACAGATACGCAGTATTTT. Protein sequence: CASSEQGWGTDTQYF.

CDR3 amino acids: CASSFGSGLSGANVLTF. CDR3 bases: TGTGCCAGCAGCTTTGGCTCAGGGCTCTCTGGGGCCAACGTCCTGACTTTC. The chain uses TRBV7-2 and TRBJ2-6; D might be TRBD1 (5 bases). Germline CDR1 is SGHTA and CDR2 is FQGNSA. The CDR3 sequence is 17 residues long. Trimming pared 3 bases from V and 0 bases from J, leaving 12 bases between.

V usage is TRBV5-4 and J usage is TRBJ1-6, with a tentative D call TRBD1 (6 bases). The CDR3 extends over 14 amino acids. The germline V gene encodes CDR1 SGHNT and CDR2 YYREEE (reference sequence). The ends were cut back, 4 bases at V and 4 bases at J, with 9 bases in the middle. The CDR3 DNA sequence: TGTGCCAGCAGCACCGACAGGTATAATTCACCCCTCCACTTT. Translated: CASSTDRYNSPLHF.

This sequence joins TRBV29-1 and TRBJ1-1; D might be TRBD1 (5 bases). The CDR3 extends over 14 amino acids. The germline V and J ends were trimmed by 5 bases and 0 bases, with 13 bases remaining between them. Germline assignment: CDR1 SQVTM and CDR2 ANQGSEA. The CDR3: CSVLWGLMNTEAFF. CDR3 in DNA: TGCAGCGTTCTTTGGGGACTGATGAACACTGAAGCTTTCTTT.

The chain has TRBV7-9 and TRBJ1-1, with TRBD1 matching 10 bases. Germline V gene lookup returns CDR1 SEHNR and CDR2 FQNEAQ (reference sequence). The CDR3 runs 13 residues. Trimming took 5 bases from V and 11 from J; bases not matched to a gene: 8. The DNA for the CDR3 is TGTGCCAGCAGCCGACAGGGGGCGCGGAACGCTTTCTTT. Encoded protein: CASSRQGARNAFF.

This sequence joins TRBV5-1 and TRBJ1-2, with 11 bases matching TRBD1. This CDR3 spans 14 amino acids. Germline V lookup: CDR1 SGHRS, CDR2 YFSETQ. V was pared by 4 bases and J by 4 bases, with 3 bases of the junction left unmatched. CDR3 nucleotides: TGCGCCAGCAGCATGGGACAGGGGGGCTATGGCTACACCTTC. This gives the protein CASSMGQGGYGYTF.

This rearrangement joins TRBV6-5 to TRBJ1-6; D is uncertain. Germline V gene sequence: CDR1 MNHEY, CDR2 SVGAGI. Trimming took 0 bases from V and 9 from J, leaving 9 bases between them. The CDR3 has 14 residues. The CDR3 here is CASSYSKVSSPLHF. In DNA, the CDR3 is TGTGCCAGCAGTTACTCGAAAGTTAGTTCACCCCTCCACTTT.

This chain joins TRBV5-1 and TRBJ1-2; D is uncertain. The CDR3 is 17 amino acids. CDR1 and CDR2 from the germline V gene are SGHRS and YFSETQ. Trimming took off 0 bases at V and 1 base at J, with 16 bases between the two ends. CDR3 nucleotide sequence: TGCGCCAGCAGCTTGGGATCTTACACAATTTATAACTATGGCTACACCTTC. Translated: CASSLGSYTIYNYGYTF. Filled out from reference TRBV5-1 and TRBJ1-2, the complete variable domain reads KAGVTQTPRYLIKTRGQQVTLSCSPISGHRSVSWYQQTPGQGLQFLFEYFSETQRNKGNFPGRFSGRQFSNSRSEMNVSTLELGDSALYLCASSLGSYTIYNYGYTFGSGTRLTVV.

This sequence joins TRBV9 and TRBJ2-7; 7 bases match TRBD1. V was pared by 4 bases and J by 2 bases, with 6 bases of the junction left unmatched. Germline V lookup: CDR1 SGDLS, CDR2 YYNGEE. This CDR3 spans 14 amino acids. The CDR3 sequence: CASSQNRGPYEQYF. The CDR3 DNA reads as TGTGCCAGCAGCCAAAATAGGGGGCCCTACGAGCAGTACTTC.

The rearrangement links TRBV30 to TRBJ2-5; 8 positions agree with TRBD2. The length of the CDR3 is 13 residues. Germline CDR1 and CDR2: GTSNPN and SVGIG (reference sequence). V shed 0 bases, J shed 5 bases, and the junction held 2 bases outside the gene matches. CDR3 residues: CAWSVGGRETQYF. The DNA for the CDR3 is TGTGCCTGGAGTGTAGGCGGGAGGGAGACCCAGTACTTC.

A single count supports this clone. The V and J genes are TRBV7-2 and TRBJ2-7; 7 bases are a match to TRBD1. The V gene's germline CDR1 is SGHTA and CDR2 FQGNSA. With 6 bases clipped from V and 1 base from J, the junction kept 6 bases outside the gene matches. The CDR3 runs 14 residues. CDR3 amino acids: CASSPGDRSYEQYF. The CDR3 nucleotides are TGTGCCAGCAGTCCCGGGGACAGATCCTACGAGCAGTACTTC.

The chain is built from TRBV5-1 and TRBJ2-2; 10 bases line up with TRBD1. CDR3 length: 15 residues. Per the germline V gene, CDR1 is SGHRS and CDR2 is YFSETQ. The junction had 5 bases not matched to a gene; V was cut back by 5 bases and J by 4 bases. The CDR3 DNA is TGCGCCAGCAGTTCGGACAGGGGGTTCACCGGGGAGCTGTTTTTT. Protein sequence: CASSSDRGFTGELFF.

The gene calls are TRBV7-9 and TRBJ2-7; the match to TRBD2 covers 10 bases. CDR1 and CDR2 (germline): SEHNR, FQNEAQ (reference sequence). Trimming took 5 bases from V and 6 from J; bases not matched to a gene: 10. This CDR3 comprises 15 residues. The CDR3 bases are TGTGCCAGCAGCGTGAAGGGGCTAGCGGGAGCCGAGCAGTACTTC. Protein: CASSVKGLAGAEQYF.

This rearrangement joins TRBV5-5 to TRBJ2-2; D is undetermined. Per germline, CDR1 SGHKS and CDR2 YYEKEE (reference sequence). The CDR3 sequence is 11 residues long. V was clipped by 3 bases and J by 7 bases, with 4 bases between them. The CDR3 sequence is CASSSGGELFF. The CDR3 DNA is TGTGCCAGCAGCTCCGGCGGGGAGCTGTTTTTT.

V gene TRBV29-1 combines with J gene TRBJ1-3; D gene unclear. With 4 bases removed from V and 3 bases from J, the gap between germline ends came to 7 bases. The CDR3 length is 12 residues. Looked up from germline, CDR1 is SQVTM and CDR2 is ANQGSEA. DNA of the CDR3: TGCAGCGTTGGGGAGGATGGAAACACCATATATTTT. As protein: CSVGEDGNTIYF. Looking up the rest from reference TRBV29-1 and TRBJ1-3 gives the full variable domain: SAVISQKPSRDICQRGTSLTIQCQVDSQVTMMFWYRQQPGQSLTLIATANQGSEATYESGFVIDKFPISRPNLTFSTLTVSNMSPEDSSIYLCSVGEDGNTIYFGEGSWLTVV.

The J gene is TRBJ2-1, the V gene TRBV10-3, with 11 bases aligning to TRBD2. CDR1 is ENHRY, CDR2 SYGVKD, per germline. With 6 bases clipped from V and 7 bases from J, the junction kept 8 bases outside the gene matches. The CDR3 has 15 residues. CDR3 sequence: CAISRNSGGGNEQFF. The CDR3 DNA reads TGTGCCATCAGCCGCAATAGCGGGGGGGGTAATGAGCAGTTCTTC.

The rearrangement joins TRBV28 to TRBJ1-5; D ambiguous. The CDR3 is 14 residues long. Germline CDR1 reads MDHEN; CDR2 reads SYDVKM. Trimming cost V 7 bases and J 3 bases, with 13 bases left between them. The CDR3 sequence: CASTSREVNQPQHF. In nucleotides, the CDR3 is TGTGCCAGCACTTCAAGGGAGGTCAATCAGCCCCAGCATTTT. Full variable domain (outside the CDR3, taken from reference TRBV28 and TRBJ1-5): DVKVTQSSRYLVKRTGEKVFLECVQDMDHENMFWYRQDPGLGLRLIYFSYDVKMKEKGDIPEGYSVSREKKERFSLILESASTNQTSMYLCASTSREVNQPQHFGDGTRLSIL.

This rearrangement joins TRBV6-5 to TRBJ2-3, with 12 bases that match TRBD2. From germline, CDR1 is MNHEY and CDR2 SVGAGI. CDR3 size: 15 residues. The junction had 2 bases not matched to a gene; V was cut back by 6 bases and J by 1 base. The CDR3 protein is CASRGLAGGTDTQYF. The CDR3 DNA sequence: TGTGCCAGCAGGGGACTAGCGGGTGGCACAGATACGCAGTATTTT.

V usage is TRBV11-2 and J usage is TRBJ2-3; D gene ambiguous. Trimming took off 2 bases at V and 5 bases at J, with 2 bases between the two ends. Germline assignment: CDR1 SGHAT and CDR2 FQNNGV. The CDR3 contains 11 residues. The CDR3 region is CASSLRDTQYF. CDR3 DNA sequence: TGTGCCAGCAGCTTACGAGATACGCAGTATTTT.